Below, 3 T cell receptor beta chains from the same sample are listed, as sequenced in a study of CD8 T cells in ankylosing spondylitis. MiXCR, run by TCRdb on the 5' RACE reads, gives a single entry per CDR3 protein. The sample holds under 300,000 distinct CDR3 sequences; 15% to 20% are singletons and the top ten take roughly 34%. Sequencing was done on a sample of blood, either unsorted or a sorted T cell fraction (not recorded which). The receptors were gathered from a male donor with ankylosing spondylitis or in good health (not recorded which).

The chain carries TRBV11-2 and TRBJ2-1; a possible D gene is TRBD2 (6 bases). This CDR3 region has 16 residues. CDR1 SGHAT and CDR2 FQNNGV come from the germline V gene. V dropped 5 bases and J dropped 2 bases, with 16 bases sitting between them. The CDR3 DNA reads TGTGCCAGCAGCCAAATAACGGGAGTTCCCTACAATGAGCAGTTCTTC. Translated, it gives CASSQITGVPYNEQFF.

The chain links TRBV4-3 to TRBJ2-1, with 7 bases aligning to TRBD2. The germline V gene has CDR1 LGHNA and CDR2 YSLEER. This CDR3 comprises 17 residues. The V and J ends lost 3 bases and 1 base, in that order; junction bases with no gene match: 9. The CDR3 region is CASSHETSRNSYNEQFF. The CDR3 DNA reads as TGCGCCAGCAGCCACGAGACTAGCCGGAATTCCTACAATGAGCAGTTCTTC.

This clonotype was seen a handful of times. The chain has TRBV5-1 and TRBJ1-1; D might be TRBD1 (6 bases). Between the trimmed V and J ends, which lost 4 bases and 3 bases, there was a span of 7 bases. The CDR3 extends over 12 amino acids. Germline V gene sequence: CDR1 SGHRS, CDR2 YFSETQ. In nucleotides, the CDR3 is TGCGCCAGCAGCGAGGGGGACACTGAAGCTTTCTTT. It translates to CASSEGDTEAFF. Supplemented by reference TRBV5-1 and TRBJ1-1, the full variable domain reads KAGVTQTPRYLIKTRGQQVTLSCSPISGHRSVSWYQQTPGQGLQFLFEYFSETQRNKGNFPGRFSGRQFSNSRSEMNVSTLELGDSALYLCASSEGDTEAFFGQGTRLTVV.